What follows describes a single TCR beta chain. Its antigen is still unknown. Germline assignment: CDR1 MGHRA and CDR2 YSYEKL. V shed 4 bases, J shed 4 bases, and the junction held 4 bases outside the gene matches. The CDR3 consists of 14 residues. With survey level as its setting, the immunoSEQ assay was v3.0. Sequencing was performed with immunoSEQ multiplex PCR; in TCRdb, only in-frame clones are kept and a portion is missing. The profile covers roughly 16,000 clones, with approximately 80% appearing a single time and 8.8% taken by the ten largest. These data come from a study of long-term antiretroviral therapy in people with HIV. Study observations and caveats: Pre-ART expanded TRB clones stayed dominant throughout, though often decreasing after ART. Blood collection from about 2004 to 2017 possibly occurred under older ART regimens.

V is TRBV4-1 and J is TRBJ2-7, with TRBD1 identical over 10 bases. This TCR derives from a man aged 50 to 59 with HIV. The sequences come from unsorted PBMCs, collected 0.3 years before starting antiretroviral therapy. DNA for the CDR3: TGCGCCAGCAGCCGTCGGGACAGGGGTTACGAGCAGTACTTC. It codes for CASSRRDRGYEQYF.